These 21 T cell receptor beta chains were sequenced from one sample in a study of CD8 T cells in Susac syndrome. 0.5 to 1 ug RNA was reverse transcribed with random hexamers. TCRdb ran MiXCR on the immunoSEQ multiplex PCR reads and lists one entry per CDR3 protein. The table records 130,000 or so distinct CDR3 sequences, around 85% of them present only once. The sample taken for sequencing was CD8+ T cells from PBMCs. These TCRs come from a human donor with multiple sclerosis.

V and J are TRBV27 and TRBJ2-2, with 9 bases fitting TRBD1. J lost 5 bases, V lost 5 bases, and 9 bases had no gene match. The CDR3 runs 16 residues. Germline values: CDR1 MNHEY, CDR2 SMNVEV (reference sequence). The CDR3 DNA sequence: TGTGCCAGCAGTGGCGGACCCGGGACAGGGACCGGGGAGCTGTTTTTT. Translation: CASSGGPGTGTGELFF.

The J gene is TRBJ2-1, the V gene TRBV20-1, with TRBD2 matching over 7 bases. The CDR3 covers 14 residues. Unmatched junction bases numbered 7, after V lost 5 bases and J lost 3 bases. Germline CDR1 DFQATT, CDR2 SNEGSKA (reference sequence). CDR3 coding DNA: TGCAGTGCTCTCGGACTAGTGTTCTACAATGAGCAGTTCTTC. Residues: CSALGLVFYNEQFF.

The chain joins TRBV11-2 to TRBJ1-2; D remains ambiguous. Germline lookup yields CDR1 SGHAT and CDR2 FQNNGV. Trimming cost V 3 bases and J 4 bases, with 12 bases left between them. This CDR3 is 14 amino acids long. The CDR3, as DNA: TGTGCCAGCAGCTTCAAGGGAATGGTCTATGGCTACACCTTC. It encodes CASSFKGMVYGYTF.

This chain uses TRBV2 with TRBJ1-2; a possible D gene is TRBD1 (5 bases). The CDR3 runs to 15 residues. Per the germline V gene, CDR1 is SNHLY and CDR2 is FYNNEI. Trimming removed 3 bases at V and 0 bases at J, with 11 bases between. Written as DNA, the CDR3 is TGTGCCAGCAGTGATGGGGACTACTCTAACTATGGCTACACCTTC. It encodes CASSDGDYSNYGYTF.

This rearrangement joins TRBV20-1 to TRBJ1-5; 7 bases agree with TRBD1. The length of the CDR3 is 14 residues. The germline V gene encodes CDR1 DFQATT and CDR2 SNEGSKA (reference sequence). The junction had 5 bases not matched to a gene; V was cut back by 3 bases and J by 3 bases. The CDR3 is CSARRQGFNQPQHF. The CDR3 DNA reads as TGCAGTGCTAGGAGACAGGGCTTCAATCAGCCCCAGCATTTT.

The chain carries TRBV20-1 and TRBJ1-5; D remains unclear. Trimming removed 8 bases at V and 0 bases at J, with 11 bases between. The CDR3 is made up of 13 amino acids. In germline, CDR1 is DFQATT, CDR2 SNEGSKA (reference sequence). The DNA of the CDR3 is TGCAGTTTTGAGGTCGATAGCAATCAGCCCCAGCATTTT. Protein sequence: CSFEVDSNQPQHF.

This clonotype was found a few times. This chain joins TRBV11-2 and TRBJ1-5; D call uncertain. The CDR3 runs to 13 residues. Trimming left V 0 bases short and J 3 bases short, with 3 bases between. CDR1 and CDR2 from the germline V gene are SGHAT and FQNNGV. In nucleotides, the CDR3 is TGTGCCAGCAGCTTAGAGGTCAATCAGCCCCAGCATTTT. It codes for CASSLEVNQPQHF.

The J gene is TRBJ2-7, the V gene TRBV11-1; D call uncertain. Per the germline V gene, CDR1 is SGHAT and CDR2 is FQDESV (reference sequence). V was shortened by 2 bases and J by 0 bases, with 8 bases between the two germline ends. The CDR3 extends over 14 amino acids. CDR3 DNA: TGTGCCAGCAGCTTACACTTGAGCTCCTACGAGCAGTACTTC. Translating gives CASSLHLSSYEQYF.

V is TRBV5-1 and J is TRBJ1-4; D is unresolved. The CDR3 runs 13 residues. Trimming removed 0 bases from V and 4 bases from J, with 4 bases in between. CDR1 is SGHRS, CDR2 YFSETQ, per germline. The chain's CDR3 is CASSLDSNEKLFF. CDR3 nucleotides: TGCGCCAGCAGCTTGGACAGTAATGAAAAACTGTTTTTT.

This clonotype was detected only once. The chain combines TRBV7-9 with TRBJ2-3, with D unresolved. The V gene lost 5 bases and the J gene lost 2 bases, with 8 bases spanning the gap. CDR1 SEHNR and CDR2 FQNEAQ come from the germline V gene (reference sequence). There are 13 residues in the CDR3. The CDR3 DNA reads TGTGCCAGCAGCCCCGGCCACACAGATACGCAGTATTTT. Its translation is CASSPGHTDTQYF.

The chain joins TRBV4-1 to TRBJ1-6; D call uncertain. Germline V gene sequence: CDR1 MGHRA, CDR2 YSYEKL. V lost 4 bases and J 10 bases, leaving 14 bases between the germline ends. The CDR3 extends over 14 amino acids. The CDR3 region is CASSPGPGTSPLHF. CDR3 in DNA: TGCGCCAGCAGCCCAGGCCCGGGAACGTCACCCCTCCACTTT.

V usage is TRBV6-5 and J usage is TRBJ1-4; maybe TRBD1 (6 bases). Germline loops: CDR1 MNHEY, CDR2 SVGAGI. This CDR3 is 18 amino acids long. V lost 2 bases and J lost 6, with 22 bases in between. CDR3 protein: CASSYGSPAEGEYEKLFF. The CDR3 DNA is TGTGCCAGCAGTTACGGATCCCCCGCCGAGGGGGAGTATGAAAAACTGTTTTTT.

The rearrangement uses TRBV2 and TRBJ2-3; a weak D match, TRBD1 (5 bases). Germline-derived CDR1 and CDR2 are SNHLY and FYNNEI. V was trimmed by 6 bases and J by 0 bases, leaving 13 bases between them. The CDR3 has 15 amino acids. The CDR3 nucleotides read TGTGCCAGCAGGGACAAGACCTCTAGCACAGATACGCAGTATTTT. Protein: CASRDKTSSTDTQYF.

The V and J genes are TRBV9 and TRBJ2-6; 10 bases are a match to TRBD2. This CDR3 comprises 19 residues. Germline loops: CDR1 SGDLS, CDR2 YYNGEE. The V gene end was trimmed by 0 bases and the J gene end by 4 bases; junction bases not matched to a gene: 10. This CDR3 is CASSVDASGRMEGANVLTF. CDR3 coding DNA: TGTGCCAGCAGCGTAGATGCTAGCGGGAGAATGGAGGGGGCCAACGTCCTGACTTTC.

The chain has TRBV30 and TRBJ1-1; D is undetermined. The CDR3 covers 13 residues. V gave up 2 bases and J gave up 1 base, with 8 bases separating them. Germline V lookup: CDR1 GTSNPN, CDR2 SVGIG (reference sequence). The CDR3 loop is CAWSIRPNTEAFF. DNA of the CDR3: TGTGCCTGGAGTATTAGGCCGAACACTGAAGCTTTCTTT.

The V call is TRBV11-1, the J call TRBJ2-1; D tentatively fits TRBD1 or TRBD2 (5 bases each). V lost 3 bases, J lost 0 bases, and 15 bases lay in between. CDR1 and CDR2 from the germline V gene are SGHAT and FQDESV (reference sequence). The CDR3 is 17 residues long. Written as DNA, the CDR3 is TGTGCCAGCAGCTTGGGGGACCGACTGGGCTCCTACAATGAGCAGTTCTTC. Protein product: CASSLGDRLGSYNEQFF.

This sequence joins TRBV7-9 and TRBJ1-4, with TRBD1 matching over 10 bases. Germline lookup yields CDR1 SEHNR and CDR2 FQNEAQ (reference sequence). The V segment lost 3 bases and the J segment 7 bases; nucleotides outside the gene matches: 5. The CDR3 loop spans 15 amino acids. CDR3 sequence reads: CASSFLGTGVEKLFF. Here the CDR3 DNA reads TGTGCCAGCAGCTTCTTGGGGACAGGGGTTGAAAAACTGTTTTTT.

The rearrangement joins TRBV25-1 to TRBJ2-3; TRBD1 matches at 7 bases. The J segment lost 4 bases and the V segment lost 4 bases, leaving 8 bases of the junction unmatched. The CDR3 consists of 15 residues. Germline V gives CDR1 MGHDK, CDR2 SYGVNS. CDR3 DNA sequence: TGTGCCAGCAGTGTAACAGGGGCGGGCGCAGATACGCAGTATTTT. Its translation is CASSVTGAGADTQYF.

The gene calls are TRBV7-9 and TRBJ1-1; D is uncertain. Per germline, CDR1 SEHNR and CDR2 FQNEAQ (reference sequence). V gave up 3 bases and J gave up 6 bases, with 11 bases separating them. The length of the CDR3 is 13 residues. CDR3 DNA: TGTGCCAGCAGCTTTGCAGGAGAGTCTGAAGCTTTCTTT. It is translated as CASSFAGESEAFF. Filled out from reference TRBV7-9 and TRBJ1-1, the complete variable domain reads DTGVSQNPRHKITKRGQNVTFRCDPISEHNRLYWYRQTLGQGPEFLTYFQNEAQLEKSRLLSDRFSAERPKGSFSTLEIQRTEQGDSAMYLCASSFAGESEAFFGQGTRLTVV.

V usage is TRBV3-1 and J usage is TRBJ2-3, with a weak D call TRBD2 (6 bases). Germline-derived CDR1 and CDR2 are LGHDT and YNNKEL (reference sequence). The CDR3 has 16 amino acids. Trimming left V 3 bases short and J 2 bases short, with 15 bases between. CDR3 nucleotides: TGTGCCAGCAGCCACAACGGGGAGGTAGTCACAGATACGCAGTATTTT. It yields the protein CASSHNGEVVTDTQYF.

This chain uses TRBV5-1 with TRBJ1-1; D remains ambiguous. The V end was cut by 1 base, the J end by 4 bases, with 17 bases between. Germline V lookup: CDR1 SGHRS, CDR2 YFSETQ. The CDR3 has 16 residues. The CDR3 sequence: CASSLSFYTGGTEAFF. CDR3 nucleotides: TGCGCCAGCAGCTTGTCGTTCTACACCGGTGGCACTGAAGCTTTCTTT.